A single sample gave rise to the 16 T cell receptor beta chains below, sequenced in a study of T cells after posttransplantation cyclophosphamide. The data were produced by immunoSEQ multiplex PCR, yet TCRdb's version contains in-frame clones alone and is incomplete. The sample contains some 66,000 clones, over 85% of which appear only once. What was sequenced was PBMCs. Receptor source: a woman in her twenties or thirties in good health and a related stem cell transplant donor.

V gene TRBV28 combines with J gene TRBJ1-5; D is perhaps TRBD1 (6 bases). The CDR3 covers 14 residues. Germline assignment: CDR1 MDHEN and CDR2 SYDVKM. V shed 2 bases and J shed 8 bases, with 13 bases lying between them. As DNA, the CDR3 is TGTGCCAGCAGTTTAGGGGGGGCGGTTGAGCCCCAGCATTTT. Translation gives CASSLGGAVEPQHF.

The CDR3 nucleotides read TGTGCCAGCAGCCTAGGACCTCAGGGGAACACTGAAGCTTTCTTT. Protein product: CASSLGPQGNTEAFF. V gene TRBV11-1 combines with J gene TRBJ1-1; TRBD1 might be the D (5 bases). The CDR3 extends over 15 amino acids. CDR1 and CDR2 from the germline V gene are SGHAT and FQDESV (reference sequence). Trimming took off 5 bases at V and 1 base at J, with 14 bases between the two ends.

In this sample, this clone turned up a few times. The chain joins TRBV4-2 to TRBJ1-2, with unresolved D. The ends were cut back, 4 bases at V and 1 base at J, with 10 bases in the middle. This CDR3 spans 14 amino acids. The V gene's germline CDR1 is LGHNA and CDR2 YNFKEQ. CDR3 DNA: TGTGCCAGCAGCCCCCCAGGAGGTAACTATGGCTACACCTTC. Translation gives CASSPPGGNYGYTF.

This clone was detected only a few times. The chain couples TRBV9 to TRBJ2-2, with D perhaps matching TRBD1 (6 bases). Germline assignment: CDR1 SGDLS and CDR2 YYNGEE. The CDR3 is 15 residues long. V lost 3 bases and J lost 3, with 12 bases in between. This chain's CDR3 is CASSAQGFHTGELFF. In DNA form, the CDR3 reads TGTGCCAGCAGCGCTCAGGGGTTTCACACCGGGGAGCTGTTTTTT. Together with reference TRBV9 and TRBJ2-2, the CDR3 gives the full variable domain: DSGVTQTPKHLITATGQRVTLRCSPRSGDLSVYWYQQSLDQGLQFLIQYYNGEERAKGNILERFSAQQFPDLHSELNLSSLELGDSALYFCASSAQGFHTGELFFGEGSRLTVL.

This clone appeared a single time. The gene calls are TRBV18 and TRBJ2-1, with no clear D. The V end lost 4 bases, the J end lost 0 bases, and 10 bases lay between the germline ends. Germline CDR1 is KGHSH and CDR2 is LQKENI. CDR3 length equals 15 residues. Here the CDR3 reads CASSRPEGSYNEQFF. The CDR3 DNA is TGTGCCAGCTCACGACCCGAAGGCTCCTACAATGAGCAGTTCTTC.

This rearrangement joins TRBV15 to TRBJ2-1; TRBD2 aligns across 9 bases. This CDR3 is 16 amino acids long. CDR1 is LNHNV, CDR2 YYDKDF, per germline (reference sequence). Unmatched junction bases numbered 10, after V lost 3 bases and J lost 7 bases. The DNA for the CDR3 is TGTGCCACCAGCAGGCGGGCTGGCGCGGGGGGGAATGAGCAGTTCTTC. It translates to CATSRRAGAGGNEQFF.

This clone was found once. The chain has TRBV27 and TRBJ1-1; possible D gene TRBD1, 5 bases. This CDR3 spans 14 amino acids. With 6 bases removed from V and 0 bases from J, the gap between germline ends came to 11 bases. CDR1 is MNHEY, CDR2 SMNVEV, per germline (reference sequence). CDR3: CASRSRGLNTEAFF. The CDR3 DNA follows: TGTGCCAGCAGATCGCGGGGACTGAACACTGAAGCTTTCTTT.

This clone was observed a few times. The chain is built from TRBV5-5 and TRBJ1-4, with a tentative D call TRBD1 (5 bases). With 1 base removed from V and 4 bases from J, the gap between germline ends came to 11 bases. Germline V gene data show CDR1 as SGHKS and CDR2 as YYEKEE (reference sequence). The CDR3 runs to 15 residues. This chain's CDR3 is CASSLRQGGNEKLFF. CDR3 DNA sequence: TGTGCCAGCAGCTTGCGGCAGGGCGGTAATGAAAAACTGTTTTTT.

CDR3 amino acids: CASSQLNNGGETQYF. The CDR3 DNA follows: TGTGCCAGCAGCCAATTAAACAACGGGGGAGAGACCCAGTACTTC. The chain is built from TRBV14 and TRBJ2-5, with D perhaps TRBD2 (6 bases). V lost 2 bases, J lost 4 bases, and 14 bases lay in between. Germline V gene lookup returns CDR1 SGHDN and CDR2 FVKESK. CDR3 length equals 15 residues.

DNA of the CDR3: TGTGCCAGCAGCTTAGTAGGGCTAGGAGCTGGGGAGCAGTTCTTC. Translation gives CASSLVGLGAGEQFF. The chain is built from TRBV7-2 and TRBJ2-1; D remains ambiguous. This CDR3 contains 15 residues. Germline V gives CDR1 SGHTA, CDR2 FQGNSA. Trimming took 1 base from V and 10 from J, leaving 17 bases between them. Based on the CDR3 plus reference TRBV7-2 and TRBJ2-1, the full variable domain is GAGVSQSPSNKVTEKGKDVELRCDPISGHTALYWYRQSLGQGLEFLIYFQGNSAPDKSGLPSDRFSAERTGGSVSTLTIQRTQQEDSAVYLCASSLVGLGAGEQFFGPGTRLTVL.

This chain joins TRBV30 and TRBJ2-3; the D gene is possibly TRBD1 (6 bases). V shed 4 bases and J shed 5 bases, with 13 bases lying between them. Germline V gives CDR1 GTSNPN, CDR2 SVGIG (reference sequence). CDR3 length equals 13 residues. The CDR3: CAWTTDSLDTQYF. The CDR3 nucleotides read TGTGCCTGGACCACGGACAGCCTAGATACGCAGTATTTT.

The chain uses TRBV6-5 and TRBJ1-1, with D unclear. The CDR3 contains 13 residues. Trimming stripped 5 bases from V and 1 base from J, with 8 bases between. The germline CDR1 and CDR2 sequences are MNHEY and SVGAGI. Here the CDR3 DNA reads TGTGCCAGCAGTCTGAGATGGAACACTGAAGCTTTCTTT. Protein product: CASSLRWNTEAFF.

The chain uses TRBV5-1 and TRBJ2-1, with 7 bases matching TRBD1. The CDR3 contains 15 residues. Germline loops: CDR1 SGHRS, CDR2 YFSETQ. V lost 6 bases, J lost 1 base, and 7 bases stayed unmatched. Here the CDR3 DNA reads TGCGCCAGCAAGCCCGGGACAGTTTCCTACAATGAGCAGTTCTTC. Its translation: CASKPGTVSYNEQFF.

The V and J genes are TRBV4-1 and TRBJ2-1; possibly TRBD2 for D (6 bases). Deletions cut 1 base from V and 9 bases from J, with 19 bases between. CDR1 is MGHRA, CDR2 YSYEKL, per germline. CDR3 length: 16 amino acids. Here the CDR3 reads CASSQGSAGRMGEQFF. Written as DNA, the CDR3 is TGCGCCAGCAGCCAAGGATCGGCAGGGAGGATGGGTGAGCAGTTCTTC.

This chain connects TRBV28 to TRBJ2-3, with TRBD1 as a possible D gene (5 bases). V dropped 8 bases and J dropped 1 base, with 13 bases sitting between them. The CDR3 spans 14 residues. The germline V gene encodes CDR1 MDHEN and CDR2 SYDVKM. CDR3 DNA: TGTGCCAGCGCCGGACAATTTGGCACAGATACGCAGTATTTT. It translates to CASAGQFGTDTQYF.

The rearrangement joins TRBV10-1 to TRBJ2-7; D gene ambiguous. CDR1 WNHNN and CDR2 SYGVQD come from the germline V gene (reference sequence). The CDR3 covers 16 residues. Trimming pared 0 bases from V and 3 bases from J, leaving 15 bases between. The CDR3 sequence: CASSESGSPGFYEQYF. Here the CDR3 DNA reads TGCGCCAGCAGTGAGTCGGGTAGCCCTGGTTTCTACGAGCAGTACTTC.